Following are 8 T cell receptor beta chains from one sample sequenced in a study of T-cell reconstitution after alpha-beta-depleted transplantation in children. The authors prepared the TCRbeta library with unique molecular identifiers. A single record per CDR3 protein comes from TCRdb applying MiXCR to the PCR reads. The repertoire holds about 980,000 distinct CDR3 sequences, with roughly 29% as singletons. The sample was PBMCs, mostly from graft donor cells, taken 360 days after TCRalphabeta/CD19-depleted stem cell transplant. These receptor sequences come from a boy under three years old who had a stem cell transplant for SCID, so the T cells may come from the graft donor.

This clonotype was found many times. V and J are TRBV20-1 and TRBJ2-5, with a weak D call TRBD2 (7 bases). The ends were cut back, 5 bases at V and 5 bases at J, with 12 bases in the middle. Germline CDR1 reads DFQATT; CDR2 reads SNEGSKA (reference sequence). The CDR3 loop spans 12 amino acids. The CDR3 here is CSALRGAETQYF. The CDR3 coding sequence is TGCAGTGCTTTACGGGGGGCCGAGACCCAGTACTTC.

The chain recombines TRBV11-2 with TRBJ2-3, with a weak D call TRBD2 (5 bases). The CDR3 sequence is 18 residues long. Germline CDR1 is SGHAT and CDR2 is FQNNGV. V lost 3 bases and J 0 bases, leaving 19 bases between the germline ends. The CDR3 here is CASSFKTASTTSTDTQYF. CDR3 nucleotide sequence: TGTGCCAGCAGCTTTAAAACAGCTAGCACCACTAGCACAGATACGCAGTATTTT. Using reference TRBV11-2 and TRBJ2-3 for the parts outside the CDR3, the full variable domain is EAGVAQSPRYKIIEKRQSVAFWCNPISGHATLYWYQQILGQGPKLLIQFQNNGVVDDSQLPKDRFSAERLKGVDSTLKIQPAKLEDSAVYLCASSFKTASTTSTDTQYFGPGTRLTVL.

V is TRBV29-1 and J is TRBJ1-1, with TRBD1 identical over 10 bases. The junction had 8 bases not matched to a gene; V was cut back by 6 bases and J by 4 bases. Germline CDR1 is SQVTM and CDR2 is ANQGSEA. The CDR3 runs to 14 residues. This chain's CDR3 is CSVQRQGAVTEAFF. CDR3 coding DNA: TGCAGCGTCCAACGACAGGGGGCAGTCACTGAAGCTTTCTTT.

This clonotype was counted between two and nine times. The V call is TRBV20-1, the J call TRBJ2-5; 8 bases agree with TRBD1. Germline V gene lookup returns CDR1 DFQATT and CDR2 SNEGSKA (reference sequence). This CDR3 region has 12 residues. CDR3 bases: TGCAGCTGGACAGGGTTTGGGCAGACCCAGTACTTC. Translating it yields CSWTGFGQTQYF.

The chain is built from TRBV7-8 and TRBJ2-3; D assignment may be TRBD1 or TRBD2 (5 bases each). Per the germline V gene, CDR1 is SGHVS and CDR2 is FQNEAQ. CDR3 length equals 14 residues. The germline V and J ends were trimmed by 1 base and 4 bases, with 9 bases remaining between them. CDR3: CASSLGGSADTQYF. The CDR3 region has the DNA TGTGCCAGCAGCTTAGGGGGGTCGGCAGATACGCAGTATTTT.

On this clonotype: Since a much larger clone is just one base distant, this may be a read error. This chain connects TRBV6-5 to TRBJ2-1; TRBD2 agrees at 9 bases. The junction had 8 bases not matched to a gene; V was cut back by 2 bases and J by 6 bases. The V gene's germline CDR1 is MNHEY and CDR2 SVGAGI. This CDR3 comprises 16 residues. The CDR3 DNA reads TGTGCCAGCAGTTACGTTGGCGGGGGGGCCCGCAATGAGCAGTTCTTC. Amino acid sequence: CASSYVGGGARNEQFF.

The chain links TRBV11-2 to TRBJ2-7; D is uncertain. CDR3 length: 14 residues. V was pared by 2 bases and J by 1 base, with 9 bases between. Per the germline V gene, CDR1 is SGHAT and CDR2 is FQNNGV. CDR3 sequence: CASSLYRNSYEQYF. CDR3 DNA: TGTGCCAGCAGCTTATACCGAAATTCCTACGAGCAGTACTTC. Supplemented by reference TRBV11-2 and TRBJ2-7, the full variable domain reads EAGVAQSPRYKIIEKRQSVAFWCNPISGHATLYWYQQILGQGPKLLIQFQNNGVVDDSQLPKDRFSAERLKGVDSTLKIQPAKLEDSAVYLCASSLYRNSYEQYFGPGTRLTVT.

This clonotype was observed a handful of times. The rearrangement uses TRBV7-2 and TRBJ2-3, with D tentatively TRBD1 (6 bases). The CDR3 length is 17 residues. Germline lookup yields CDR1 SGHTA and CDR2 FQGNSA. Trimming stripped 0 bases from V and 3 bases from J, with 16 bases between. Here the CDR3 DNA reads TGTGCCAGCAGCTTAGCGGCGGGCAGGGACACTACAGATACGCAGTATTTT. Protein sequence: CASSLAAGRDTTDTQYF.